This T cell receptor (beta chain) was sequenced in a study of CD8 T cells in Susac syndrome. An amount of RNA that ranged from roughly 0.45 to 1 ug was reverse transcribed with random hexamers. By means of immunoSEQ multiplex PCR, TCR beta CDR3 spanning 54 Vbeta and 13 Jbeta underwent amplification. TCRdb reprocessed the immunoSEQ multiplex PCR reads with MiXCR, giving one entry per CDR3 protein. The sample contains 130,000 to 150,000 distinct CDR3 sequences, roughly 94% of which appear only once. Sequencing of TCR beta was performed on blood CD8+ T cells and on blood CD4+ T cells. This TCR was recovered from a human donor in good health. Material for sequencing was CD4+ T cells from PBMCs.

In DNA form, the CDR3 reads TGTGCCAGCAGTGATAATTTGGGGGACGTCCTGACTTTC. It codes for CASSDNLGDVLTF. The V and J genes are TRBV6-4 and TRBJ2-6; D assignment may be TRBD1 or TRBD2 (5 bases each). This CDR3 contains 13 residues. CDR1 MRHNA and CDR2 SNTAGT come from the germline V gene. The germline V and J ends were trimmed by 3 bases and 11 bases, with 11 bases remaining between them.